The rows below give T cell receptor beta chains drawn from one sample of a study of blood T cell repertoires in COVID-19. Only in-frame clones appear in the TCRdb table, and some are missing; sequencing was by immunoSEQ multiplex PCR. The sample records tens of thousands of clones, 75% to 90% being singletons. Sequenced material: peripheral blood. These receptor sequences come from a man older than 75 with acute or convalescent COVID-19. Each CDR3 is given with its conserved first and last residue. The D gene is left open where the match is weak. Clone size is not always given. Where it is, it says once, few, many or a class for expanded clones.

d_gene	v_gene	len	j_gene	abundance	CDR3aa	CDR3nt
TRBD1	TRBV2	16	TRBJ1-6	-	CASSPIGTGLGSPLHF	TGTGCCAGCAGTCCGATCGGGACAGGGCTCGGTTCACCCCTCCACTTT
TRBD2	TRBV15	17	TRBJ2-3	-	CATSRDGRGGNQDTQYF	TGTGCCACCAGCAGAGATGGGCGGGGGGGTAATCAAGATACGCAGTATTTT
-	TRBV2	15	TRBJ2-7	-	CASSELQTPSYEQYF	TGTGCCAGCAGTGAGCTACAGACACCCTCCTACGAGCAGTACTTC
-	TRBV29-1	12	TRBJ1-1	-	CSVRRPGGEAFF	TGCAGCGTCCGCCGCCCGGGGGGGGAAGCTTTCTTT
-	TRBV16	17	TRBJ2-3	once	CASSPWGNRDNTDTQYF	TGTGCCAGCAGCCCCTGGGGGAACAGGGACAACACAGATACGCAGTATTTT
-	TRBV18	17	TRBJ1-3	-	CASSPGPSMALGNTIYF	TGTGCCAGCTCACCTGGGCCTTCTATGGCCCTCGGAAACACCATATATTTT
-	TRBV29-1	12	TRBJ1-3	-	CSVAGVGNTIYF	TGCAGCGTTGCCGGGGTCGGGAACACCATATATTTT
-	TRBV4-1	16	TRBJ1-2	few	CASSQTRTAANYGYTF	TGCGCCAGCAGCCAAACGAGAACTGCGGCTAACTATGGCTACACCTTC
TRBD2	TRBV10-2	15	TRBJ2-1	few	CASTGTSGAYNEQFF	TGCGCCAGCACCGGGACTAGCGGGGCCTACAATGAGCAGTTCTTC
-	TRBV7-2	15	TRBJ1-2	-	CASSPGGAVLSGYTF	TGTGCCAGCAGCCCAGGCGGGGCCGTGTTGAGTGGCTACACCTTC
-	TRBV10-3	14	TRBJ1-1	-	CAIREQGRNTEAFF	TGTGCCATCAGGGAACAGGGTAGGAACACTGAAGCTTTCTTT
-	TRBV6-5	11	TRBJ2-1	-	CAGRHFNEQFF	TGTGCCGGCCGACATTTCAATGAGCAGTTCTTC
-	TRBV30	13	TRBJ1-2	-	CAWNPGENYGYTF	TGTGCCTGGAATCCAGGGGAGAACTATGGCTACACCTTC
-	TRBV19	14	TRBJ1-1	-	CASMRAGVITEAFF	TGTGCCAGTATGCGGGCGGGGGTGATCACTGAAGCTTTCTTT
-	TRBV18	15	TRBJ1-2	-	CASSPGGAARYGYTF	TGTGCCAGCTCACCCGGGGGAGCGGCTAGGTATGGCTACACCTTC
-	TRBV3-1/TRBV3-2	15	TRBJ1-1	many	CASSGGGALNTEAFF	TGTGCCAGCAGCGGTGGAGGGGCATTGAACACTGAAGCTTTCTTT
TRBD1	TRBV4-1	17	TRBJ1-1	-	CASSHVKGTGRGTEAFF	TGCGCCAGCAGCCATGTAAAGGGGACAGGGAGGGGGACTGAAGCTTTCTTT
TRBD1	TRBV12-5	15	TRBJ1-5	-	CASGLGGTVDQPQHF	TGTGCTAGTGGTTTGGGGGGGACAGTTGATCAGCCCCAGCATTTT
-	TRBV6-5	14	TRBJ1-3	-	CASSYEETGNTIYF	TGTGCCAGCAGTTATGAAGAGACTGGAAACACCATATATTTT
TRBD2	TRBV7-9	16	TRBJ2-5	-	CASSLSAGGALETQYF	TGTGCCAGCAGCTTAAGCGCGGGGGGGGCCCTGGAGACCCAGTACTTC
TRBD1	TRBV27	15	TRBJ2-7	-	CASSPGQIASYEQYF	TGTGCCAGCTCACCGGGACAGATTGCGTCCTACGAGCAGTACTTC
-	TRBV4-1	17	TRBJ1-5	-	CASSKDGGRSGNQPQHF	TGCGCCAGCAGCAAAGACGGGGGGCGCTCAGGCAATCAGCCCCAGCATTTT
TRBD1	TRBV10-1	15	TRBJ1-5	-	CASIKGQPSNQPQHF	TGCGCCAGCATAAAGGGACAGCCGTCAAATCAGCCCCAGCATTTT
TRBD1	TRBV2	13	TRBJ1-1	-	CAGQRTGRTEAFF	TGTGCCGGCCAGAGGACAGGGAGGACTGAAGCTTTCTTT
TRBD1	TRBV5-5	14	TRBJ2-7	-	CASSWTGRPYEQYF	TGTGCCAGCAGCTGGACAGGGAGGCCCTACGAGCAGTACTTC
-	TRBV9	15	TRBJ1-3	-	CASSFRGGIGNTIYF	TGTGCCAGCAGCTTCCGTGGGGGGATCGGAAACACCATATATTTT
-	TRBV4-1	14	TRBJ1-3	-	CASRTGSSGNTIYF	TGCGCCAGTAGGACTGGAAGCTCTGGAAACACCATATATTTT
-	TRBV6-5	15	TRBJ1-2	-	CASSYSMGGKYGYTF	TGTGCCAGCAGTTACTCGATGGGCGGGAAATATGGCTACACCTTC
TRBD1	TRBV18	18	TRBJ1-1	-	CASSSMPPGQGLRTEAFF	TGTGCCAGCTCGTCAATGCCGCCGGGACAGGGGCTTCGAACTGAAGCTTTCTTT
-	TRBV5-6	15	TRBJ2-2	few	CASRLDFHSTGELFF	TGTGCCAGCAGACTAGACTTCCACAGCACCGGGGAGCTGTTTTTT
-	TRBV11-3	16	TRBJ1-1	few	CASSLDLRGGGTEAFF	TGTGCCAGCAGCTTAGATCTGCGGGGGGGTGGCACTGAAGCTTTCTTT
TRBD1	TRBV19	15	TRBJ1-4	-	CASSRQGATNEKLFF	TGTGCCAGTAGTAGACAGGGCGCAACTAATGAAAAACTGTTTTTT
TRBD1	TRBV10-3	13	TRBJ2-3	once	CASWGQGLDTQYF	TGTGCCTCATGGGGACAGGGGTTGGATACGCAGTATTTT
TRBD1	TRBV27	15	TRBJ2-3	many	CATRGSQGAGDTQYF	TGTGCCACCAGGGGCTCGCAGGGGGCCGGAGATACGCAGTATTTT
TRBD1	TRBV9	16	TRBJ1-4	-	CASSGRQGLPNEKLFF	TGTGCCAGCAGCGGAAGACAGGGGCTCCCGAATGAAAAACTGTTTTTT
TRBD1	TRBV11-3	16	TRBJ1-2	-	CASSLDYRGQRYGYTF	TGTGCCAGCAGCTTAGACTATCGGGGACAGCGCTATGGCTACACCTTC